These 14 T cell receptor beta chains came from one sample sequenced in a study of T cell responses to AZD1222 COVID-19 vaccine. Clones were sequenced by immunoSEQ multiplex PCR, and TCRdb holds only the in-frame ones, with some missing. The sample lists more than 70,000 clones; over 70% were seen once. Sequencing was performed on peripheral blood, taken on day 0 of AZD1222 vaccination. The receptors shown here come from an adult in good health.

CDR3 in amino acids: CASSTPTGFHDQPQHF. The CDR3 DNA reads TGTGCCAGTAGTACTCCGACAGGGTTTCATGATCAGCCCCAGCATTTT. The chain has TRBV19 and TRBJ1-5; 7 nucleotides align to TRBD1. CDR3 length: 16 amino acids. Germline values: CDR1 LNHDA, CDR2 SQIVND (reference sequence). Trimming removed 4 bases from V and 5 bases from J; junction bases left unmatched: 11. The entire variable domain, with the rest obtained from reference TRBV19 and TRBJ1-5, is as follows: DGGITQSPKYLFRKEGQNVTLSCEQNLNHDAMYWYRQDPGQGLRLIYYSQIVNDFQKGDIAEGYSVSREKKESFPLTVTSAQKNPTAFYLCASSTPTGFHDQPQHFGDGTRLSIL.

The gene calls are TRBV18 and TRBJ1-1; unclear D gene. CDR3 length equals 14 residues. The V and J ends lost 0 bases and 7 bases respectively, with 12 bases between them. In germline, CDR1 is KGHSH, CDR2 LQKENI. The CDR3 nucleotides read TGTGCCAGCTCACCACCTGCGACCCGGGTTGAAGCTTTCTTT. Amino acid sequence: CASSPPATRVEAFF.

Only one count was recorded for this clone. V is TRBV7-9 and J is TRBJ1-6; D ambiguous. Germline V gene sequence: CDR1 SEHNR, CDR2 FQNEAQ (reference sequence). V lost 7 bases to trimming and J lost 5 bases, with 6 bases between them. The length of the CDR3 is 12 residues. CDR3 nucleotides: TGTGCCAGCACGGAAAATAATTCACCCCTCCACTTT. Its translation is CASTENNSPLHF. The full variable domain, its missing parts supplied by reference TRBV7-9 and TRBJ1-6, is DTGVSQNPRHKITKRGQNVTFRCDPISEHNRLYWYRQTLGQGPEFLTYFQNEAQLEKSRLLSDRFSAERPKGSFSTLEIQRTEQGDSAMYLCASTENNSPLHFGNGTRLTVT.

This clone was found a few times. This chain connects TRBV7-2 to TRBJ1-6; TRBD1 matches at 9 bases. This CDR3 contains 15 residues. The J segment lost 6 bases and the V segment lost 4 bases, leaving 4 bases of the junction unmatched. Germline V gives CDR1 SGHTA, CDR2 FQGNSA. This CDR3 reads CASSSDRGGNSPLHF. The CDR3 DNA is TGTGCCAGCAGCTCGGACAGGGGAGGTAATTCACCCCTCCACTTT.

This sequence joins TRBV12-3 or TRBV12-4 and TRBJ2-1; tentatively, D is TRBD2 (6 bases). This CDR3 contains 13 residues. V was shortened by 6 bases and J by 6 bases, with 12 bases between the two germline ends. The CDR3 region has the DNA TGTGCCAGCAGCATATATAGCGGCAATGAGCAGTTCTTC. Amino acids: CASSIYSGNEQFF.

The rearrangement links TRBV19 to TRBJ1-3; possible D gene TRBD1, 5 bases. V was trimmed by 6 bases and J by 0 bases, leaving 15 bases between them. CDR3 length: 16 residues. CDR1 and CDR2 (germline): LNHDA, SQIVND (reference sequence). Here the CDR3 DNA reads TGTGCCAGTAGCGAACCGGGACGGCTCTCTGGAAACACCATATATTTT. Amino acids: CASSEPGRLSGNTIYF.

The chain combines TRBV6-1 with TRBJ2-5; 12 bases match TRBD2. The CDR3 consists of 16 residues. Looked up from germline, CDR1 is MNHNS and CDR2 is SASEGT. V was pared by 3 bases and J by 2 bases, with 4 bases of the junction left unmatched. For the CDR3, the DNA is TGTGCCAGCAGTGACCCAGGACTAGCGGGACAAGAGACCCAGTACTTC. It translates to CASSDPGLAGQETQYF.

V and J are TRBV27 and TRBJ1-1; 8 bases match TRBD1. CDR1 is MNHEY and CDR2 is SMNVEV in the germline V gene (reference sequence). Losses at the gene ends were 6 bases for V and 4 bases for J; bases not matched to a gene: 4. The CDR3 has 13 amino acids. The CDR3 is CASSFDRGTEAFF. For the CDR3, the DNA is TGTGCCAGCAGCTTTGACAGGGGCACTGAAGCTTTCTTT.

Only one count was recorded for this clone. The J gene is TRBJ2-1, the V gene TRBV4-1, with 8 bases aligning to TRBD2. Germline CDR1 MGHRA, CDR2 YSYEKL. V lost 3 bases and J lost 0; bases outside the gene matches: 13. The CDR3 sequence is 19 residues long. The CDR3, as DNA: TGCGCCAGCAGCCAGAAAGGGGGGGGCAGCGGGAGCTCCTACAATGAGCAGTTCTTC. It translates to CASSQKGGGSGSSYNEQFF.

This clone has just a few counts. The chain uses TRBV6-1 and TRBJ2-7, with D possibly matching TRBD2 (5 bases). The CDR3 loop spans 15 amino acids. Germline assignment: CDR1 MNHNS and CDR2 SASEGT. The ends were cut back, 3 bases at V and 1 base at J, with 13 bases in the middle. DNA of the CDR3: TGTGCCAGCAGTGAGTTAACGAGGACTTCCTACGAGCAGTACTTC. Its translation is CASSELTRTSYEQYF.

V is TRBV20-1 and J is TRBJ1-1; D call uncertain. Per germline, CDR1 DFQATT and CDR2 SNEGSKA (reference sequence). Trimming removed 3 bases from V and 10 bases from J, with 12 bases in between. The CDR3 consists of 11 residues. The CDR3 sequence: CSASHGQAAFF. DNA for the CDR3: TGCAGTGCTAGTCACGGGCAAGCAGCTTTCTTT.

The CDR3 sequence: CASSLIVSSYEQYF. For the CDR3, the DNA is TGTGCCAGCAGCTTAATTGTTTCCTCCTACGAGCAGTACTTC. This rearrangement joins TRBV11-2 to TRBJ2-7; D ambiguous. The CDR3 is 14 residues long. V shed 2 bases and J shed 0 bases, with 8 bases lying between them. Germline CDR1 reads SGHAT; CDR2 reads FQNNGV.

V usage is TRBV5-1 and J usage is TRBJ1-1, with 7 bases fitting TRBD1. The CDR3 covers 15 residues. The ends lost 4 bases at V and 6 bases at J; junction bases unmatched: 12. Germline V gives CDR1 SGHRS, CDR2 YFSETQ. The CDR3 DNA reads as TGCGCCAGCAGCGCGCGAGGGGGCGGTAGCGCTGAAGCTTTCTTT. It specifies CASSARGGGSAEAFF.

V is TRBV9 and J is TRBJ1-1; D is unclear. Trimming took 3 bases from V and 4 from J, leaving 13 bases between them. CDR3 length: 14 amino acids. The germline gives CDR1 SGDLS, CDR2 YYNGEE. In DNA, the CDR3 is TGTGCCAGCAGCGCGGATGGAATGGGCACTGAAGCTTTCTTT. This encodes CASSADGMGTEAFF.